The clone carrying this T cell receptor (beta chain) was seen a single time. As yet, its antigen is unknown. This specimen belongs to a study of T cells in localized non-small cell lung cancer. Produced via immunoSEQ multiplex PCR; TCRdb's table is partial and in-frame only. The sample lists over 25,000 clones, about four fifths occurring once. Trimming removed 5 bases from V and 6 bases from J; junction bases left unmatched: 12. CDR1 and CDR2 from the germline V gene are MNHEY and SMNVEV (reference sequence). The CDR3 is 16 amino acids. Study-level findings and limits: Sequencing, confined to only one tumor region, leaves heterogeneity possible.

The chain uses TRBV27 and TRBJ1-5, with 8 bases identical to TRBD1. The source of this sequence is a male donor aged 60 or over with stage III squamous cell lung carcinoma. This sample comprised peripheral blood, obtained before any cancer treatment. The CDR3, as DNA: TGTGCCAGCAGTCCTACCAGGACAGGGCAGGGTCAGCCCCAGCATTTT. Its translation: CASSPTRTGQGQPQHF.